This T cell receptor beta chain was sequenced for a study of T cells in Graves' hyperthyroidism and ophthalmopathy. CDR1 and CDR2 (germline): DFQATT, SNEGSKA (reference sequence). The trim removed 4 bases at V and 2 bases at J, leaving 6 bases unmatched. CDR3 size: 14 residues. This clonotype has a count of ten or more. Patients were excluded for uncontrolled infection, other autoimmune disease, pregnancy or lactation. Researchers amplified the TCR beta CDR3 regions from RNA transcripts. RT-PCR in the first round (using the HTBI primer set) targeted the TCR CDR3. MiXCR, applied by TCRdb to the multiplex PCR reads, yields one record per CDR3 protein. The sample has about 400,000 distinct CDR3 sequences, around a sixth seen once.

The source is a woman between 18 and 30 years old with Graves' hyperthyroidism that later progressed to Graves' ophthalmopathy. Material: blood. J is TRBJ2-7 and V is TRBV20-1; 9 nucleotides agree with TRBD2. The CDR3 reads CSATTSSGAYEQYF. The CDR3 coding sequence is TGCAGTGCTACCACTTCTAGCGGGGCCTACGAGCAGTACTTC.